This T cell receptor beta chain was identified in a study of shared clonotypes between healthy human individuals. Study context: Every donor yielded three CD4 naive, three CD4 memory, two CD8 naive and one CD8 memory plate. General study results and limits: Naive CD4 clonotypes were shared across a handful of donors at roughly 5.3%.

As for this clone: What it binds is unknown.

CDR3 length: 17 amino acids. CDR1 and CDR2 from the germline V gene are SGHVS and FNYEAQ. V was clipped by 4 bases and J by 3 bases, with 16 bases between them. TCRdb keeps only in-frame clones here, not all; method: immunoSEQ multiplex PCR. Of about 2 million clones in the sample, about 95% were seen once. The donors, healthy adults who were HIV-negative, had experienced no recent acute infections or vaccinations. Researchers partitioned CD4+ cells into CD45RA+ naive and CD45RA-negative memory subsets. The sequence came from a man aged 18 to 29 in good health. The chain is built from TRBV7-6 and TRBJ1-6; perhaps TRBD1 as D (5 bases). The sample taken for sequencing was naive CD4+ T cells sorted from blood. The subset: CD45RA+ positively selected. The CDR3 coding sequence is TGTGCCAGCAGCTCACGGTTCGGGGGAAACTATAATTCACCCCTCCACTTT. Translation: CASSSRFGGNYNSPLHF.